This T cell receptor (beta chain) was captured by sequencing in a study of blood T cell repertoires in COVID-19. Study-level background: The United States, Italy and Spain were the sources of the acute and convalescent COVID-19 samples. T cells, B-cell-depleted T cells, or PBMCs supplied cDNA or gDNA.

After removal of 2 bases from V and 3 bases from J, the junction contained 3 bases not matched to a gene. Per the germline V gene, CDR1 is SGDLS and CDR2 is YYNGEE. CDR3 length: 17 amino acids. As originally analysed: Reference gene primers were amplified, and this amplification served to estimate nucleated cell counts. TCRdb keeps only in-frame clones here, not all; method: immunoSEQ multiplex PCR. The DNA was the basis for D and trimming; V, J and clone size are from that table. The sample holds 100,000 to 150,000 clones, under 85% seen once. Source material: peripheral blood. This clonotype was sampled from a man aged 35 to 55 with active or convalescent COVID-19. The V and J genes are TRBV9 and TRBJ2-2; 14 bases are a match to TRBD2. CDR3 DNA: TGTGCCAGCAGCGTGGGACTAGCGGGGGAGTACACCGGGGAGCTGTTTTTT. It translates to CASSVGLAGEYTGELFF.